Listed here are 20 T cell receptor beta chains from one sample, sequenced in a study of beta chain features in type 1 diabetes. General study points: TCRB CDR3s from Type 1 diabetes patients were moderately but significantly shorter in all four CD4+ subsets.

For these TCRs, the target antigens are not known. The whole isolated RNA underwent reverse transcription, so sequencing captured expressed TCRB transcripts. The protocol was immunoSEQ multiplex PCR, while the TCRdb copy is restricted to in-frame clones and leaves out a portion. The sample consists of around 180,000 clones, 6% to 9% of them appearing once. The sequencing input was central memory CD4+ T cells from blood. The receptors derive from a young man with type 1 diabetes.

This clone was counted between two and nine times. The chain carries TRBV6-5 and TRBJ1-2, with D possibly TRBD1 on 5 matching bases. Germline CDR1 MNHEY, CDR2 SVGAGI. The CDR3 extends over 13 amino acids. Trimming shortened V by 5 bases and J by 7 bases, and 14 bases separated the two germline ends. CDR3 nucleotides: TGTGCCAGCAGTCCCCAGGGCCTGGGTGGCTACACCTTC. It specifies CASSPQGLGGYTF.

The rearrangement links TRBV7-2 to TRBJ2-3, with 7 bases that match TRBD1. Unmatched junction bases numbered 5, after V lost 8 bases and J lost 3 bases. The CDR3 consists of 13 residues. Germline V gives CDR1 SGHTA, CDR2 FQGNSA. The DNA of the CDR3 is TGTGCCAGCGCACAGGGGAGTACAGATACGCAGTATTTT. Protein: CASAQGSTDTQYF.

The V and J genes are TRBV5-4 and TRBJ2-2; TRBD1 matches at 10 bases. J gave up 3 bases and V 4 bases, and 9 bases lay outside the gene matches. Germline lookup yields CDR1 SGHNT and CDR2 YYREEE (reference sequence). The CDR3 length is 17 residues. The CDR3 sequence is CASSPGTGVSDTGELFF. The CDR3, as DNA: TGTGCCAGCAGCCCCGGGACAGGGGTATCGGACACCGGGGAGCTGTTTTTT.

This clone was recorded a few times. The chain combines TRBV30 with TRBJ2-3; the D gene is possibly TRBD1 (5 bases). Trimming removed 2 bases at V and 2 bases at J, with 17 bases between. This CDR3 has 16 amino acids. Germline CDR1 is GTSNPN and CDR2 is SVGIG (reference sequence). The CDR3 sequence: CAWSRAGPRYTDTQYF. The CDR3 DNA sequence: TGTGCCTGGAGTAGGGCAGGGCCGAGATACACAGATACGCAGTATTTT. The whole variable domain, remainder taken from reference TRBV30 and TRBJ2-3, is SQTIHQWPATLVQPVGSPLSLECTVEGTSNPNLYWYRQAAGRGLQLLFYSVGIGQISSEVPQNLSASRPQDRQFILSSKKLLLSDSGFYLCAWSRAGPRYTDTQYFGPGTRLTVL.

Points on this clone: At the DNA level, this CDR3 is encoded by other sequences in the same sample as well. Here the CDR3 reads CASSSTENSPLHF. CDR3 sequence (DNA): TGTGCCAGCAGCTCGACAGAGAATTCACCCCTCCACTTT. The chain employs TRBV7-2 and TRBJ1-6; maybe TRBD1 (5 bases). The CDR3 covers 13 residues. V lost 4 bases, J lost 7 bases, and 8 bases lay in between. From germline, CDR1 is SGHTA and CDR2 FQGNSA.

V and J are TRBV18 and TRBJ1-1, with D possibly being TRBD1 (5 bases). The V and J ends lost 2 bases and 2 bases respectively, with 12 bases between them. The CDR3 consists of 15 residues. Germline lookup yields CDR1 KGHSH and CDR2 LQKENI. CDR3 loop: CASSPRTLGNTEAFF. The CDR3 DNA reads as TGTGCCAGCTCACCAAGGACATTGGGTAACACTGAAGCTTTCTTT.

This clone has more than one count but fewer than ten. The CDR3 nucleotides are TGTGCCAGCAGGCCTCATTGGGGGGGCGCTCTAGCGGGAGGCAACACCGGGGAGCTGTTTTTT. It yields the protein CASRPHWGGALAGGNTGELFF. The chain is built from TRBV27 and TRBJ2-2; the match to TRBD2 covers 11 bases. Germline assignment: CDR1 MNHEY and CDR2 SMNVEV (reference sequence). The length of the CDR3 is 21 residues. J lost 2 bases, V lost 6 bases, and 20 bases had no gene match.

This clone was observed a few times. This chain uses TRBV7-2 with TRBJ1-4, with 7 bases fitting TRBD1. With 4 bases clipped from V and 7 bases from J, the junction kept 9 bases outside the gene matches. The CDR3 is 15 amino acids. Germline V gene lookup returns CDR1 SGHTA and CDR2 FQGNSA. Here the CDR3 DNA reads TGTGCCAGCAGCTCTACGGGACAGCTGGGTGAAAAACTGTTTTTT. Its protein is CASSSTGQLGEKLFF.

This clone was recorded a few times. The chain uses TRBV11-2 and TRBJ1-6; D gene ambiguous. The CDR3 extends over 12 amino acids. Trimming removed 0 bases from V and 12 bases from J, with 6 bases in between. Germline V lookup: CDR1 SGHAT, CDR2 FQNNGV. DNA of the CDR3: TGTGCCAGCAGCTTAGATAGCAGACCCCTCCACTTT. It encodes CASSLDSRPLHF.

This clone has a handful of counts. The chain's CDR3 is CSVEESGGLSYNEQFF. The CDR3 DNA sequence: TGCAGCGTTGAAGAGTCGGGGGGGCTCTCCTACAATGAGCAGTTCTTC. V is TRBV29-1 and J is TRBJ2-1, with 8 bases fitting TRBD2. Germline CDR1 SQVTM, CDR2 ANQGSEA. The V segment lost 0 bases and the J segment 0 bases; nucleotides outside the gene matches: 4. CDR3 size: 16 residues.

The rearrangement joins TRBV28 to TRBJ2-7, with D maybe TRBD2 (6 bases). Germline V gene lookup returns CDR1 MDHEN and CDR2 SYDVKM. This CDR3 is 14 amino acids long. With 3 bases removed from V and 5 bases from J, the gap between germline ends came to 14 bases. Written as DNA, the CDR3 is TGTGCCAGCAGTTTCCCGGGGACTGTGGACGAGCAGTACTTC. This gives the protein CASSFPGTVDEQYF.

This clone was counted a few times. The V gene is TRBV6-6, the J gene TRBJ2-7; 12 positions match TRBD2. Looked up from germline, CDR1 is MNHNY and CDR2 is SVGAGI (reference sequence). V trimming: 5 bases; J trimming: 0 bases; junction bases outside the gene matches: 5. The CDR3 covers 16 residues. The chain's CDR3 is CASSQGLAGTSYEQYF. DNA for the CDR3: TGTGCCAGCAGTCAAGGACTAGCGGGGACCTCCTACGAGCAGTACTTC.

This clone was counted a few times. The chain links TRBV29-1 to TRBJ1-2, with a possible D match to TRBD1 (5 bases). The germline gives CDR1 SQVTM, CDR2 ANQGSEA. Trimming left V 1 base short and J 0 bases short, with 9 bases between. The CDR3 consists of 14 residues. CDR3 loop: CSVEGDSSNYGYTF. The CDR3 DNA sequence: TGCAGCGTTGAAGGTGACAGCTCTAACTATGGCTACACCTTC.

This clone was counted a few times. The J gene is TRBJ2-3, the V gene TRBV4-3, with D perhaps TRBD1 (6 bases). The CDR3 extends over 15 amino acids. V shed 1 base and J shed 1 base, with 9 bases lying between them. Per the germline V gene, CDR1 is LGHNA and CDR2 is YSLEER. CDR3 DNA sequence: TGCGCCAGCAGCCAAGGGGCAGGGGGCACAGATACGCAGTATTTT. It translates to CASSQGAGGTDTQYF.

This clone was seen a handful of times. J is TRBJ1-2 and V is TRBV11-2, with D perhaps TRBD1 (5 bases). There are 14 residues in the CDR3. V was shortened by 7 bases and J by 8 bases, with 20 bases between the two germline ends. The germline gives CDR1 SGHAT, CDR2 FQNNGV. CDR3 in DNA: TGTGCCAGCACCCCCGGGGGTTGGCCGGAGGGCTACACCTTC. Translated, it gives CASTPGGWPEGYTF.

The chain has TRBV2 and TRBJ2-7, with D perhaps matching TRBD2 (5 bases). The V end was cut by 6 bases, the J end by 6 bases, with 12 bases between. The CDR3 is made up of 12 amino acids. The germline gives CDR1 SNHLY, CDR2 FYNNEI. CDR3: CASRPTGSEQYF. As DNA, the CDR3 is TGTGCCAGCAGACCGACTGGGAGCGAGCAGTACTTC.

The chain has TRBV7-2 and TRBJ1-5; 7 nucleotides match TRBD1. Per the germline V gene, CDR1 is SGHTA and CDR2 is FQGNSA. Trimming took 5 bases from V and 3 from J; bases not matched to a gene: 4. The CDR3 covers 14 residues. The DNA for the CDR3 is TGTGCCAGCAGCCCGACAGGGACCAATCAGCCCCAGCATTTT. It codes for CASSPTGTNQPQHF.

This clone has more than one count but fewer than ten. This specimen includes other DNA sequences encoding the same CDR3. This rearrangement joins TRBV28 to TRBJ1-1; no clear D. Deletions cut 6 bases from V and 1 base from J, with 6 bases between. CDR1 is MDHEN, CDR2 SYDVKM, per germline. This CDR3 is 12 amino acids long. In nucleotides, the CDR3 is TGTGCCAGCAGAGTCAGGAACACTGAAGCTTTCTTT. As protein: CASRVRNTEAFF.

The chain combines TRBV7-9 with TRBJ2-1, with 8 nucleotides matching TRBD2. Germline V gene sequence: CDR1 SEHNR, CDR2 FQNEAQ (reference sequence). The CDR3 is made up of 18 amino acids. Trimming took 5 bases from V and 10 from J; bases not matched to a gene: 22. The CDR3 loop is CASSQWGEGLAKAHEQFF. CDR3 coding DNA: TGTGCCAGCAGCCAATGGGGGGAAGGACTAGCCAAGGCTCACGAGCAGTTCTTC.

Only a few counts were recorded for this clone. The chain combines TRBV7-2 with TRBJ2-2, with D possibly being TRBD1 (5 bases). Trimming removed 6 bases from V and 7 bases from J, with 6 bases in between. This CDR3 spans 11 amino acids. The germline CDR1 and CDR2 sequences are SGHTA and FQGNSA. The CDR3 region is CASSRGGELFF. CDR3 DNA sequence: TGTGCCAGCAGTAGGGGCGGGGAGCTGTTTTTT. Based on the CDR3 plus reference TRBV7-2 and TRBJ2-2, the full variable domain is GAGVSQSPSNKVTEKGKDVELRCDPISGHTALYWYRQSLGQGLEFLIYFQGNSAPDKSGLPSDRFSAERTGGSVSTLTIQRTQQEDSAVYLCASSRGGELFFGEGSRLTVL.